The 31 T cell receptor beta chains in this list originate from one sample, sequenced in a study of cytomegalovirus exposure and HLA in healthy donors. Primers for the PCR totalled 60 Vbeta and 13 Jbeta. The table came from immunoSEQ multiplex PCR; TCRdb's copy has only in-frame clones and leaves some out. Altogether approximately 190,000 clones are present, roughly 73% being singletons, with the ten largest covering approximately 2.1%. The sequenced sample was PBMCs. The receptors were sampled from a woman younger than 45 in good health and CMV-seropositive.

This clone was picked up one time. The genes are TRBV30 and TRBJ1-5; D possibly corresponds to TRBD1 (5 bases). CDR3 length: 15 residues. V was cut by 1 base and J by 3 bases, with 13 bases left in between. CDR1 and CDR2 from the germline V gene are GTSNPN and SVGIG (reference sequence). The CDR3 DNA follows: TGTGCCTGGAGTGCCAAGACGACAGCCAATCAGCCCCAGCATTTT. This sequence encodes CAWSAKTTANQPQHF.

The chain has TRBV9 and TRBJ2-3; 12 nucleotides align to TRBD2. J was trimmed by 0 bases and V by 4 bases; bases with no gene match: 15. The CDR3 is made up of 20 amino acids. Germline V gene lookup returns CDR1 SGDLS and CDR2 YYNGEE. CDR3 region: CASSTRTRLAGAPSTDTQYF. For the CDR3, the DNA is TGTGCCAGCAGCACGCGGACAAGACTAGCGGGAGCGCCAAGCACAGATACGCAGTATTTT. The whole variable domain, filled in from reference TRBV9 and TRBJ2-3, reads DSGVTQTPKHLITATGQRVTLRCSPRSGDLSVYWYQQSLDQGLQFLIQYYNGEERAKGNILERFSAQQFPDLHSELNLSSLELGDSALYFCASSTRTRLAGAPSTDTQYFGPGTRLTVL.

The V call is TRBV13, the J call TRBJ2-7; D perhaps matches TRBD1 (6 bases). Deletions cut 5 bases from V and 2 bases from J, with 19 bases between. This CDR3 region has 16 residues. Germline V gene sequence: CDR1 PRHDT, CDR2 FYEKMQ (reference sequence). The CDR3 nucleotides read TGTGCCAGCAGCATCAGGATGGGGGCCTACGCCTACGAGCAGTACTTC. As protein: CASSIRMGAYAYEQYF.

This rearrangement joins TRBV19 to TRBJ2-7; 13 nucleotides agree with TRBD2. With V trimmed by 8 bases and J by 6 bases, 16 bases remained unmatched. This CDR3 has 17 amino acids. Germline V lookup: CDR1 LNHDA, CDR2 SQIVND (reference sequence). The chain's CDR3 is CASSRSGTSGVLAEQYF. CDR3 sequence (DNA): TGTGCCAGTTCGAGGTCGGGGACTAGCGGGGTCTTGGCCGAGCAGTACTTC.

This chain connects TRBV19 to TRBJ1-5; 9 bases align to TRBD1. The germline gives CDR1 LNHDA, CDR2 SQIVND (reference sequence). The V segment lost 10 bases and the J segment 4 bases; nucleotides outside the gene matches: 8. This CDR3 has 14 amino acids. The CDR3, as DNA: TGTGCCACCTCGGACAGGGGAGGTAATCAGCCCCAGCATTTT. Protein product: CATSDRGGNQPQHF. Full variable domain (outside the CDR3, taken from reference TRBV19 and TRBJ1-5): DGGITQSPKYLFRKEGQNVTLSCEQNLNHDAMYWYRQDPGQGLRLIYYSQIVNDFQKGDIAEGYSVSREKKESFPLTVTSAQKNPTAFYLCATSDRGGNQPQHFGDGTRLSIL.

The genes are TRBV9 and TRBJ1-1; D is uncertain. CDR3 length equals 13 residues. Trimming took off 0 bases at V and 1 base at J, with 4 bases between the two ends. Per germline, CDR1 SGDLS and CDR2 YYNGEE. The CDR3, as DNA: TGTGCCAGCAGCGTAGCACAGAACACTGAAGCTTTCTTT. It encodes CASSVAQNTEAFF.

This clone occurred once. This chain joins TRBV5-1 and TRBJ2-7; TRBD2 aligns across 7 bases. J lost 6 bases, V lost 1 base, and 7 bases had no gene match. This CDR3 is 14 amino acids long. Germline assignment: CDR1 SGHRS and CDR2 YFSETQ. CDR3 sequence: CASSLTGGQLEQYF. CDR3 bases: TGCGCCAGCAGCTTGACGGGAGGTCAACTCGAGCAGTACTTC.

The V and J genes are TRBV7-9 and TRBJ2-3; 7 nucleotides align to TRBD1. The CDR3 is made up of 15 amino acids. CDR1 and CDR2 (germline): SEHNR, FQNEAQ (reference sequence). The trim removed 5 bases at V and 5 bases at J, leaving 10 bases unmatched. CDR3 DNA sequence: TGTGCCAGCAGCCCCCGGACAGGCCCGCAAGATACGCAGTATTTT. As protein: CASSPRTGPQDTQYF.

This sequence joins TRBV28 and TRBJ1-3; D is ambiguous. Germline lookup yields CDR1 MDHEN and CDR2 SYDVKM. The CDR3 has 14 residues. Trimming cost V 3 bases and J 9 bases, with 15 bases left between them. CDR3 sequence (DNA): TGTGCCAGCAGTTTTGGAACCCGGGTGGGCACCATATATTTT. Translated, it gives CASSFGTRVGTIYF.

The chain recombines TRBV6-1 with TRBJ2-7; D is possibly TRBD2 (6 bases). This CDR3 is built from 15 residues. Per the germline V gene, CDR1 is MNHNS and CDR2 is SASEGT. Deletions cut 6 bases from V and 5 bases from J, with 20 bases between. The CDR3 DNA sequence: TGTGCCAGCAGCCCGTCGTTGGGGGGTACGAACGAGCAGTACTTC. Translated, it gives CASSPSLGGTNEQYF.

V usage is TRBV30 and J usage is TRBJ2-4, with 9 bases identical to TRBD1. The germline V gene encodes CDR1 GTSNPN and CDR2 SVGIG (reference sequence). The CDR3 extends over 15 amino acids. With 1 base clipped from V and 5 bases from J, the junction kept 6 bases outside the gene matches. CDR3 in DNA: TGTGCCTGGAGTGCTCCGGGACAGGGTGAAAACATTCAGTACTTC. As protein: CAWSAPGQGENIQYF. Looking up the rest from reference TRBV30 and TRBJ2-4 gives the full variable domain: SQTIHQWPATLVQPVGSPLSLECTVEGTSNPNLYWYRQAAGRGLQLLFYSVGIGQISSEVPQNLSASRPQDRQFILSSKKLLLSDSGFYLCAWSAPGQGENIQYFGAGTRLSVL.

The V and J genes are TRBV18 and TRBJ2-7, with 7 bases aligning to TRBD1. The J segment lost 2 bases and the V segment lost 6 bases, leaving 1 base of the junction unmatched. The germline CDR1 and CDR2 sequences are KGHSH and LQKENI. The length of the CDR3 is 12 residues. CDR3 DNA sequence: TGTGCCAGCTCGACAGGGCCCTACGAGCAGTACTTC. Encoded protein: CASSTGPYEQYF. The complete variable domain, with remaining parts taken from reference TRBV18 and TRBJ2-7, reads NAGVMQNPRHLVRRRGQEARLRCSPMKGHSHVYWYRQLPEEGLKFMVYLQKENIIDESGMPKERFSAEFPKEGPSILRIQQVVRGDSAAYFCASSTGPYEQYFGPGTRLTVT.

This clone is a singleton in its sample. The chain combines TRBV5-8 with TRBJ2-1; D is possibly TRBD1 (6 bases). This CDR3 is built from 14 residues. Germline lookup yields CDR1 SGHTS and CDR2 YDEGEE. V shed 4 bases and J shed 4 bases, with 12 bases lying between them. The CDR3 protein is CASSLQQGYNEQFF. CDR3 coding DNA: TGTGCCAGCAGCCTACAACAGGGATACAATGAGCAGTTCTTC.

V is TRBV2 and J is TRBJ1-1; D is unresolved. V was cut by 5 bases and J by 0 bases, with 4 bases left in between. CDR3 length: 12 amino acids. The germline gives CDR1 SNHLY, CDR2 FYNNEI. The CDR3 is CASSSVNTEAFF. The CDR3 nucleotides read TGTGCCAGCAGTTCGGTGAACACTGAAGCTTTCTTT.

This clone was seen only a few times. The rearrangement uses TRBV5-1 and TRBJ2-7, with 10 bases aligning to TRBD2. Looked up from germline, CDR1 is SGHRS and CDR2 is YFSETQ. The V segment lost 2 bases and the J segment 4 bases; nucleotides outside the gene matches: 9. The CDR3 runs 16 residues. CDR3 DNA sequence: TGCGCCAGCAGCTTTCCTAGCGGGAGTAGTGCGTACGAGCAGTACTTC. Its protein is CASSFPSGSSAYEQYF.

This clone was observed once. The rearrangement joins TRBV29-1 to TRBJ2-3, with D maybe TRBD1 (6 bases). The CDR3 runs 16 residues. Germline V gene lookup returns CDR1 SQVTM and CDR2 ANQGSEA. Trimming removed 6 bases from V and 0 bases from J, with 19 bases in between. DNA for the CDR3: TGCAGCGTAGGATTTACCCCAGGGGTGAGCACAGATACGCAGTATTTT. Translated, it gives CSVGFTPGVSTDTQYF.

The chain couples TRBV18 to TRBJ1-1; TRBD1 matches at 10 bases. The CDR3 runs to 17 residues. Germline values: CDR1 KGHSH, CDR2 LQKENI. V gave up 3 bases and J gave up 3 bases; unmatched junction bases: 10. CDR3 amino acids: CASSPDRGLVTDTEAFF. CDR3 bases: TGTGCCAGCTCACCGGACAGGGGGTTGGTTACGGACACTGAAGCTTTCTTT.

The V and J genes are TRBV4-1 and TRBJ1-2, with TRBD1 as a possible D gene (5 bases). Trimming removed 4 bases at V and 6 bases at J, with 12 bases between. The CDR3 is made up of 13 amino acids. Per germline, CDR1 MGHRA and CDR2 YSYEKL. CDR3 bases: TGCGCCAGCAGCCTGGGCAGGGAGGATGGCTACACCTTC. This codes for CASSLGREDGYTF.

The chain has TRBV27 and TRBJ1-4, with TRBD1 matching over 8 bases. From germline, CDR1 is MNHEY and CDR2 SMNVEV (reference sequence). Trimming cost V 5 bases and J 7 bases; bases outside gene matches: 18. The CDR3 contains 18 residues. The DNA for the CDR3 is TGTGCCAGCAGTCTCCTTCGACAGGGGCTCCTCGGAAGTGAAAAACTGTTTTTT. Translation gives CASSLLRQGLLGSEKLFF.

The DNA for the CDR3 is TGTGCCAGCAGTTACCTGGACAGGGAAAGGCAGTACTTC. Translation gives CASSYLDRERQYF. The chain carries TRBV6-6 and TRBJ2-7; 8 nucleotides align to TRBD1. CDR1 and CDR2 (germline): MNHNY, SVGAGI (reference sequence). This CDR3 has 13 amino acids. With 2 bases clipped from V and 9 bases from J, the junction kept 6 bases outside the gene matches.

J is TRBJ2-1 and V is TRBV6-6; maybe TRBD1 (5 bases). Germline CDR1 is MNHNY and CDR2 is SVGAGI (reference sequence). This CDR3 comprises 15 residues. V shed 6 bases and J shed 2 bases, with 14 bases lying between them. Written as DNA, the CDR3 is TGTGCCAGCAGCGATTACCTGGGGCCCTACAATGAGCAGTTCTTC. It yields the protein CASSDYLGPYNEQFF.

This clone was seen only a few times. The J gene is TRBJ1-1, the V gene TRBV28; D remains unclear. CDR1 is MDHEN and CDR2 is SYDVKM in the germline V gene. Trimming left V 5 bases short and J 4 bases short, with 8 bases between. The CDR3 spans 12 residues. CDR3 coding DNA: TGTGCCAGCAGTCCACTGGTCACTGAAGCTTTCTTT. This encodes CASSPLVTEAFF.

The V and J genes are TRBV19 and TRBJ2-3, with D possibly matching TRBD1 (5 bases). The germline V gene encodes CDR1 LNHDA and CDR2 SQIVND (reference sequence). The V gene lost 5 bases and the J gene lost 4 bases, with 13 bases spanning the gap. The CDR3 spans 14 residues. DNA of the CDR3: TGTGCCAGTAGTCAAACAGGTGATTCAGATACGCAGTATTTT. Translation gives CASSQTGDSDTQYF.

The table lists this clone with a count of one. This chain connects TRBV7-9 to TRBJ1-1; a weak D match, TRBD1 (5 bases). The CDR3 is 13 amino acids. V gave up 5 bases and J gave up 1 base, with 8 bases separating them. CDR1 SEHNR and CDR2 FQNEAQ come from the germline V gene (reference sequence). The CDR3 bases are TGTGCCAGCAGCGAAAGGGGGAACACTGAAGCTTTCTTT. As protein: CASSERGNTEAFF.

For the CDR3, the DNA is TGTGCCAGCAGCCAACAGGGGAGCTCTGGAAACACCATATATTTT. It is translated as CASSQQGSSGNTIYF. V gene TRBV7-2 combines with J gene TRBJ1-3; TRBD1 aligns across 7 bases. CDR3 size: 15 residues. The germline V gene has CDR1 SGHTA and CDR2 FQGNSA. V trimming: 5 bases; J trimming: 0 bases; junction bases outside the gene matches: 4.

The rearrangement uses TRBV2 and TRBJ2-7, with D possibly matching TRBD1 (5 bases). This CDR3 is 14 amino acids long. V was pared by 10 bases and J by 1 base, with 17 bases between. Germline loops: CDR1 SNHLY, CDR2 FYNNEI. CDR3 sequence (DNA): TGTGCCACTATGCCTTTTGGGGCTTCCTACGAGCAGTACTTC. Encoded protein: CATMPFGASYEQYF.

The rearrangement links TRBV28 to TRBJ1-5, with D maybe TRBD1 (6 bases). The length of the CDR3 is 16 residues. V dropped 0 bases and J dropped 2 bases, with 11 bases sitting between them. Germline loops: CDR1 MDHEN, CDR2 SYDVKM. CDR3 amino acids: CASSLWQGQGNQPQHF. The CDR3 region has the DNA TGTGCCAGCAGTTTATGGCAGGGGCAGGGCAATCAGCCCCAGCATTTT. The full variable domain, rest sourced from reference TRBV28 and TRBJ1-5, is DVKVTQSSRYLVKRTGEKVFLECVQDMDHENMFWYRQDPGLGLRLIYFSYDVKMKEKGDIPEGYSVSREKKERFSLILESASTNQTSMYLCASSLWQGQGNQPQHFGDGTRLSIL.

The CDR3 nucleotides read TGTGCCAGCGGGGCGGGGGGGCTGGGTGAGCAGTTCTTC. Protein: CASGAGGLGEQFF. This chain connects TRBV6-1 to TRBJ2-1; 9 bases are shared with TRBD2. CDR3 size: 13 residues. From germline, CDR1 is MNHNS and CDR2 SASEGT. With V trimmed by 8 bases and J by 9 bases, 8 bases remained unmatched.

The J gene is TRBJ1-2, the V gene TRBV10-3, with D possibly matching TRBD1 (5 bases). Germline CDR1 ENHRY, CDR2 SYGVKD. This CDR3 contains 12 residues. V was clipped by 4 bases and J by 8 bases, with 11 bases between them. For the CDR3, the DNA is TGTGCCATCAGTGGCCAGGGTGAAGGCTACACCTTC. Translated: CAISGQGEGYTF.

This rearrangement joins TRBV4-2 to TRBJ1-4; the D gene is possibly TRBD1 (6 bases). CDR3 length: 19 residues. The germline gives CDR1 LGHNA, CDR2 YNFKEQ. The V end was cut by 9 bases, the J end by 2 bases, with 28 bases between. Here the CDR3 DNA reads TGTGCCAGTCCGCAAGATTGTGGGGCCAGGGGCGGTACTAATGAAAAACTGTTTTTT. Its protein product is CASPQDCGARGGTNEKLFF.

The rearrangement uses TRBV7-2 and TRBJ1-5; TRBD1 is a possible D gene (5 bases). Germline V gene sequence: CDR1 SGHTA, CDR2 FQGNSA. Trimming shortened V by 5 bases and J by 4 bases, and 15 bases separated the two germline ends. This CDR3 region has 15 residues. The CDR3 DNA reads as TGTGCCAGCAGCCCTCCGGGACTTATGAATCAGCCCCAGCATTTT. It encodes CASSPPGLMNQPQHF.